This T cell receptor beta chain was documented in a study of regulatory T cells in long-lasting Graves disease. Study-level background: Over 5 years of antithyroid drugs with positive TSH receptor antibodies was taken to mean persistent Graves' disease.

Indicated time point: persistent/refractory GD, antithyroid drugs over 5 years with positive TRAb. PBMCs were the source of the RNA used for TCR sequencing. From each patient, roughly 9 milliliters of peripheral blood was drawn and collected into an EDTA anticoagulant tube. Points from the study as a whole: There were preferences for TRBV28, TRBJ1-2 and TRBJ2-5 in persistent disease. Compared with new cases, persistent Graves' patients showed reduced TCR diversity.

This clonotype was seen only once. Its cognate antigen is unknown. Germline V gene lookup returns CDR1 SNHLY and CDR2 FYNNEI. V was pared by 3 bases and J by 0 bases, with 5 bases of the junction left unmatched. This CDR3 has 17 amino acids. Library construction for TCR beta used iRepertoire HTBI primers and Arm-PCR of CDR3 regions. TCRdb passed the multiplex PCR reads through MiXCR, listing each CDR3 protein once. This sample yields fewer than 550,000 distinct CDR3 sequences, of which roughly 21% are seen a single time; 7% to 9% belongs to the top ten. This TCR was recovered from a female donor with Graves disease. The source material was peripheral blood mononuclear cells (PBMCs), sampled when the disease was refractory, from a patient treated with antithyroid drugs. This chain connects TRBV2 to TRBJ2-6; 7 bases are a match to TRBD1. CDR3 in DNA: TGTGCCAGCAGTGAGGGACAGTTCGTCTCTGGGGCCAACGTCCTGACTTTC. Translated, it gives CASSEGQFVSGANVLTF.